This is a list of T cell receptor beta chains from one sample in a study of blood T cell repertoires in COVID-19. Sequenced by immunoSEQ multiplex PCR; TCRdb stores in-frame clones only, minus some. The sample holds 25,000 to 30,000 clones, roughly 90% seen once. The sample consisted of peripheral blood. These receptors all stem from a human donor in a cohort sampled during active COVID-19. The CDR3 runs from the conserved cysteine through the conserved F or W. The order of the fields is V gene, clone size, J gene, D gene, CDR3 DNA, CDR3 protein. D genes are given only for firm matches. The size entry is marked missing in some rows and otherwise reads once, few, many or a size class.

v_call: TRBV19
clone_size: few
j_call: TRBJ1-3
d_call: .
cdr3_nt: TGTGCCAGTAGTATTATCGGAGACACCATATATTTT
cdr3_aa: CASSIIGDTIYF

v_call: TRBV9
clone_size: .
j_call: TRBJ2-7
d_call: .
cdr3_nt: TGTGCCAGCAGCGTAGTCCCCGGGAACAACGAGCAGTACTTC
cdr3_aa: CASSVVPGNNEQYF

v_call: TRBV12-3/TRBV12-4
clone_size: .
j_call: TRBJ1-1
d_call: .
cdr3_nt: TGTGCCAGCAGCCAGAGGCGGGGCACTGAAGCTTTCTTT
cdr3_aa: CASSQRRGTEAFF

v_call: TRBV5-1
clone_size: .
j_call: TRBJ2-7
d_call: .
cdr3_nt: TGCGCCAGCAGCTTCCGGGACAACAACTACGAGCAGTACTTC
cdr3_aa: CASSFRDNNYEQYF

v_call: TRBV19
clone_size: .
j_call: TRBJ1-1
d_call: .
cdr3_nt: TGTGCCAGTAGTATGACAGTCCTTAACACTGAAGCTTTCTTT
cdr3_aa: CASSMTVLNTEAFF

v_call: TRBV9
clone_size: once
j_call: TRBJ1-1
d_call: .
cdr3_nt: TGTGCCAGCAGCGTACAGGTAGGGAACACTGAAGCTTTCTTT
cdr3_aa: CASSVQVGNTEAFF

v_call: TRBV18
clone_size: .
j_call: TRBJ1-1
d_call: .
cdr3_nt: TGTGCCAGCTCCCTCGAGGCTGAAGCTTTCTTT
cdr3_aa: CASSLEAEAFF

v_call: TRBV28
clone_size: .
j_call: TRBJ2-7
d_call: TRBD1
cdr3_nt: TGTGCCAGCCTGAAGACAGGGGGGGCCTACGAGCAGTACTTC
cdr3_aa: CASLKTGGAYEQYF

v_call: TRBV7-3
clone_size: .
j_call: TRBJ2-5
d_call: TRBD2
cdr3_nt: TGTGCCAGCAGCCCTCGGACTAGCGGGGGGGCCCAGTACTTC
cdr3_aa: CASSPRTSGGAQYF

v_call: TRBV29-1
clone_size: .
j_call: TRBJ2-1
d_call: TRBD2
cdr3_nt: TGCAGCGTTGAACACGACCGGCGGGGGGGCCCCAATGAGCAGTTCTTC
cdr3_aa: CSVEHDRRGGPNEQFF

v_call: TRBV14
clone_size: .
j_call: TRBJ2-3
d_call: TRBD2
cdr3_nt: TGTGCCAGCAGCCCGCGACTAGCGGGGGCCACAGATACGCAGTATTTT
cdr3_aa: CASSPRLAGATDTQYF

v_call: TRBV2
clone_size: .
j_call: TRBJ1-2
d_call: .
cdr3_nt: TGTGCCAGCATGGGTCGTGGGGCGACCTTC
cdr3_aa: CASMGRGATF

v_call: TRBV3-1/TRBV3-2
clone_size: .
j_call: TRBJ1-1
d_call: TRBD1
cdr3_nt: TGTGCCAGCAGCCAAGGGGACAGAGAGAACACTGAAGCTTTCTTT
cdr3_aa: CASSQGDRENTEAFF

v_call: TRBV20-1
clone_size: .
j_call: TRBJ2-3
d_call: TRBD1
cdr3_nt: TGCAGTTCAGGGGGTACGCAGTATTTT
cdr3_aa: CSSGGTQYF

v_call: TRBV6-2/TRBV6-3
clone_size: .
j_call: TRBJ2-7
d_call: .
cdr3_nt: TGTGCCAGCAGCAGGGGCCTCGATGCCTACGAGCAGTACTTC
cdr3_aa: CASSRGLDAYEQYF

v_call: TRBV13
clone_size: .
j_call: TRBJ1-1
d_call: .
cdr3_nt: TGTGCCAGCAGCTCCCCAACCTTGGGCCAAGCTTTCTTT
cdr3_aa: CASSSPTLGQAFF

v_call: TRBV12-3/TRBV12-4
clone_size: .
j_call: TRBJ2-5
d_call: TRBD1
cdr3_nt: TGTGCCAGCAGTAAGGACAGGGTGACCCAGTACTTC
cdr3_aa: CASSKDRVTQYF

v_call: TRBV9
clone_size: .
j_call: TRBJ2-3
d_call: .
cdr3_nt: TGTGCCAGCAGCTTGGGTGCGGGTTTCACAGATACGCAGTATTTT
cdr3_aa: CASSLGAGFTDTQYF

v_call: TRBV5-6
clone_size: .
j_call: TRBJ2-7
d_call: TRBD1
cdr3_nt: TGTGCCAGCAGCAGCACAGGGGGCAATGATCCATACGAGCAGTACTTC
cdr3_aa: CASSSTGGNDPYEQYF